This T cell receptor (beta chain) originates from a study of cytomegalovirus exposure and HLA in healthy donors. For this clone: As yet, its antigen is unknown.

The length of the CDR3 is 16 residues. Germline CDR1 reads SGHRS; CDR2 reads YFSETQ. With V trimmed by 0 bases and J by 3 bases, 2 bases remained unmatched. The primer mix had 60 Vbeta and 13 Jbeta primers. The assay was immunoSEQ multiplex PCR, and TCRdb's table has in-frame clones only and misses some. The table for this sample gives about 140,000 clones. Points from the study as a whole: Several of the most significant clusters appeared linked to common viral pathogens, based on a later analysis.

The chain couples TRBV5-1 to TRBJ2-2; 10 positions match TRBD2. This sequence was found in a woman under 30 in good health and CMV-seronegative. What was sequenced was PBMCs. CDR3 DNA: TGCGCCAGCAGCTTGGGAGCGGGAGGGTACACCGGGGAGCTGTTTTTT. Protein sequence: CASSLGAGGYTGELFF.